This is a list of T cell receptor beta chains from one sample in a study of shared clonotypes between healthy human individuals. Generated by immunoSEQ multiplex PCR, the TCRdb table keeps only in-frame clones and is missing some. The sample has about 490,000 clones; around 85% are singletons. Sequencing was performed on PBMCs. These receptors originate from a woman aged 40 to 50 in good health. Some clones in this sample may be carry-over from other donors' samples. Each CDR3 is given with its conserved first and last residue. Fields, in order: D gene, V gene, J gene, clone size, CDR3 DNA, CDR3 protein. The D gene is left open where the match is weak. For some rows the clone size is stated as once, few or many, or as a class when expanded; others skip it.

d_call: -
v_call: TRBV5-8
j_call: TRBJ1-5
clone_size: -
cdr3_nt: TGTGCCAGCAGCTTTGACAGGATGCTATGTAGCAATCAGCCCCAGCATTTT
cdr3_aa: CASSFDRMLCSNQPQHF

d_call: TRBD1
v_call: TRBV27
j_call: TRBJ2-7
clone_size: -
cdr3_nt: TGTGCCAGCACCCCCGGAGGTTTGGGACAGCACGAGCAGTACTTC
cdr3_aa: CASTPGGLGQHEQYF

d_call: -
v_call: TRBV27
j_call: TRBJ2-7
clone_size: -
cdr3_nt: TGTGCCAGCAGTTTAAGGCCCGAAGATAGACGGGAACAGTACTTC
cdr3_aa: CASSLRPEDRREQYF

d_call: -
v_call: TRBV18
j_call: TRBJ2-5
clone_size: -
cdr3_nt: TGTGCCAGCTCACCAGCACCCGGACTGGAGACCCAGTACTTC
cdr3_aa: CASSPAPGLETQYF

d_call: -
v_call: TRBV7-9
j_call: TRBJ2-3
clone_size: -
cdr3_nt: TGTGCCAGCAGCTTAGCGCGCGGCACAGATACGCAGTATTTT
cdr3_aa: CASSLARGTDTQYF

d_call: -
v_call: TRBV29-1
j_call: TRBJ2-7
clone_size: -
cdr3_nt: TGCAGCGTTGCTACCGGGACAAACCCCTACGAGCAGTACTTC
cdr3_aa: CSVATGTNPYEQYF

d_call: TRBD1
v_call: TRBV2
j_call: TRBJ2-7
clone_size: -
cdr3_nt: TGTGCCAGCACCCCCCGGGACAGGACCTCCTACGAGCAGTACTTC
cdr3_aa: CASTPRDRTSYEQYF

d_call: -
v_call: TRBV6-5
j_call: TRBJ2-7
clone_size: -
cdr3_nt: TGTGCCAGCAGTTTCCGGAGCGAGCAGTACTTC
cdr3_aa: CASSFRSEQYF

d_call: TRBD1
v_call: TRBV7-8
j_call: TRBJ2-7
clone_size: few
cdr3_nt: TGTGCCAGCAGCTTAGGAGACAGGGGCTACGAGCAGTACTTC
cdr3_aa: CASSLGDRGYEQYF

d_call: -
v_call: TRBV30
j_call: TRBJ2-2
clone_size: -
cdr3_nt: TGTGCCTGGGGTCGGGACGCCACGAACACCGGGGAGCTGTTTTTT
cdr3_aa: CAWGRDATNTGELFF

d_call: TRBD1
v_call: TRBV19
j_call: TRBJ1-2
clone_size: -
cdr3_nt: TGTGCCAGTAGCACAGGGGACTATGGCTACACCTTC
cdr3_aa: CASSTGDYGYTF

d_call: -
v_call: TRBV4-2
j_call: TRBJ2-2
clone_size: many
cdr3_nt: TGTGCCAGCAGCCAAGGGATGGCTTCGGGGGAGCTGTTTTTT
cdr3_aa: CASSQGMASGELFF

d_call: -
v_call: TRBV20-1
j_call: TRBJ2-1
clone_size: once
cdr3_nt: TGCAGTGCTAGTCGTAGGCCTGAGCAGTTCTTC
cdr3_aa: CSASRRPEQFF

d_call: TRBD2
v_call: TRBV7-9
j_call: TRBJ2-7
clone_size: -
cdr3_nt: TGTGCCAGCAGCAGAACCGGGACTAGCGGGTTCTACGAGCAGTACTTC
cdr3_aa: CASSRTGTSGFYEQYF

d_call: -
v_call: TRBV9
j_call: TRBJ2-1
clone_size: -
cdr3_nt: TGTGCCAGCAGCGTAGGGCAGGGGCGAATGAGGAATGAGCAGTTCTTC
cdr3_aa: CASSVGQGRMRNEQFF

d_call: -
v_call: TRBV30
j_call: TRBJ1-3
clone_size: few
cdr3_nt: TGTGCCTGGAGTGTAGGGGCAGCGGGAGGAAACACCATATATTTT
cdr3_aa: CAWSVGAAGGNTIYF

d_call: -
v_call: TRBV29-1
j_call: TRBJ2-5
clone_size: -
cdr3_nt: TGCAGCGTTGTCGGCAGGGGGGATGAGACCCAGTACTTC
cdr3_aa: CSVVGRGDETQYF

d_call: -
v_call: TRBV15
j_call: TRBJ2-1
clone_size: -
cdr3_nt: TGTGCCACCAGCAGAGAGGGAACGGGGGCCCCTTGGGAGCAGTTCTTC
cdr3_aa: CATSREGTGAPWEQFF